This T cell receptor (beta chain) is drawn from a study of cytomegalovirus exposure and HLA in healthy donors (TCRdb year 2017). Regarding the study in general: According to an earlier analysis of 587 of the donors, 200 million or so T cells yielded approximately 120 million unique TCR beta sequences and about 300 Gb of sequence data. An early release covering roughly 640 HLA-typed donors comprised about 290 gigabases of sequencing data and approximately 85 million unique TCR sequences. Of the approximately 400 genotyped donors, 75% to 85% were placed in the genetic ancestry cluster associated with self-reported Caucasian donors. The study aimed to test whether signatures of past pathogen exposure could be identified by cataloging public T cell receptors. The study used immunosequencing to profile the T cell repertoires of 670 or so subjects and linked those repertoires to cytomegalovirus serostatus. Along with the roughly 710-subject first cohort, a separate validation cohort of some 130 different subjects was used. High-throughput TCR immunosequencing, statistical association of individual TCRs with disease status, and machine learning were combined to predict cytomegalovirus infection status. To study patterns of TCR occurrence, a later analysis re-analyzed previously published TCR beta repertoires from 666 donors and added high-resolution HLA genotyping. The later analysis used no new phenotypic data to find candidate immune exposures, relying instead on TCR beta sequences and their occurrence across donors. In an earlier analysis of over 550 of the donors, high-throughput TCR beta sequencing was used to judge whether each TCR beta V gene segment behaved as functional or pseudogenic. Donor age, sex, ethnicity and CMV serostatus were compiled alongside the repertoire data. A later genetic analysis used genome-wide SNP genotypes for about 65% of the roughly 670 donors, treating that subset as a discovery cohort. All discovery cohort repertoires had been generated using a single sequencing platform. Class I and class II HLA loci were covered by the typing at four-digit resolution. Typing coverage differed by locus: A, B, C, DRB1 and DQB1 were typed in roughly 620-630 donors, DQA1 in 500 to 550, DPA1 in approximately 610, and DPB1 in approximately 450. Because of strong linkage in the cohort, a few DR-DQ haplotypes were treated as single units for association and clustering. Among approximately 370 genotyped donors of the cohort, an average of around 240,000 unique TCR beta nucleotide sequences was sequenced per donor, of which about 18% were non-productive.

Via the germline V gene, CDR1 is SQVTM and CDR2 ANQGSEA. The CDR3 goes from the cysteine to the phenylalanine over 16 residues. Only the CDR3 portion is preserved as DNA: 48 bases, with reading frame beginning at the first base. After removal of 2 bases from V and 7 bases from J, the junction retains 12 bases not matched to a gene. The study at large found these results: A later analysis found that TCR association rates varied across HLA loci, with DRB1 alleles showing the most associated TCRs and HLA-C alleles the fewest. Because the 87-base-pair reads could not distinguish some IMGT-functional V segments, including TRBV6-2 and TRBV6-3, those segments were excluded. Immune exposure information for the cohort was limited to CMV serostatus. In this cohort, only TCR beta chains were sequenced, and detectable features were limited by the absence of alpha or paired-chain data. Most TCR sequences were seen in very few donors, while some public TCRs were found in many individuals. Correlated functional status among segregating V segments might reflect linkage disequilibrium, but an unknown experimental factor could not be ruled out. A group of highly shared sequence variants was considered likely to be a technical artifact of the sequencing pipeline. The study gave a list of some 150 TCR beta chains associated with cytomegalovirus. The authors suggested that the approach could potentially be generalized to other disease states and immunological phenotypes. Broadly in line with IMGT annotations, most TCR beta V segments showed up in productive rearrangements about 87% or about 30% of the time in an earlier analysis of 587 of the donors. At a false discovery rate of 0.05, a later analysis linked some 17,000 TCR beta sequences to specific HLA alleles. Presence/absence analyses assumed roughly uniform sequencing depth across donors, an assumption that may not hold. In both the original and validation cohorts, the classifier was reported to diagnose cytomegalovirus status with high specificity and sensitivity. In vitro tests confirmed that three of the cytomegalovirus-associated TCR beta chains recognize cytomegalovirus antigens. In a later analysis, HLA-associated TCR beta chains were found to be more clonally expanded and to have lower generation probabilities than equally common non-associated chains. A further reported finding was that TCR beta sequences accurately predicted the HLA-A and HLA-B alleles for most subjects in the first cohort. Because HLA typing was unavailable for some donors at each locus, only the typed subset was used in association tests. A later genetic analysis reported fewer N-insertions in productive TCRs among donors in an Asian-associated ancestry cluster than the approximately 670-donor mean. V-gene and J-gene trimming of TCR beta chains was associated with a missense DCLRE1C variant in a later genetic analysis, and the association was replicated in an independent cohort. Because counts were too low, approximately 15 rarely observed V segments, including chromosome 9 orphons, were excluded from the earlier analysis of 587 of the donors. In a later analysis, several top co-occurrence clusters were reported to appear linked to parvovirus B19, influenza, CMV and Epstein-Barr virus. Strong co-occurrence of HLA alleles, especially DR and DQ, made assigning TCR associations to individual alleles difficult. According to a later analysis, most CMV-associated TCR beta chains appeared to be HLA-restricted, and the HLA associations seemed to be driven largely by CMV exposure.

The cohort consisted of 670 or so healthy bone marrow donors. Cohort members were all nominally healthy when sampled, although unrecorded immune exposures were likely present. The donor tested CMV seronegative and was one of the 352 seronegative cohort members. A peripheral blood sample was collected from each donor, and TCR beta sequencing was performed on peripheral blood mononuclear cells. Genomic DNA extraction from the blood cell samples was performed with the Qiagen DNeasy Blood Extraction Kit. This clone was found a few times. The target of this receptor is not known. One base away there is no much larger clone; base qualities are not given. Library prep was done by the immunoSEQ multiplex PCR assay. A mixture of 60 forward primers for TCR Vbeta segments and 13 reverse primers for TCR Jbeta segments was used in the multiplex PCR. Amplification of the CDR3 region of rearranged TCR beta genes was performed with a multiplex PCR assay on genomic DNA. The Illumina HiSeq System was used to sequence the amplified TCR beta libraries as 87-base-pair reads. In the source study's methods: A later analysis counted some 80 million unique TCR beta chains across the 550 to 750 repertoires, and 9 million to 14 million of these chains were shared by at least two donors. To remove PCR and sequencing errors, raw reads were error-corrected and collapsed into unique sequences using a nearest-neighbor algorithm that merged closely related sequences. CDR3 sequences were aligned to IMGT reference sequences to assign V, D and J gene segments. Each retained sequence needed at least a six-nucleotide match to both a V gene segment and a J gene segment. Rearrangements were called productive when the CDR3 lacked stop codons and stayed in frame with V and J; all others were non-productive. Following IMGT convention, CDR3 was defined as the stretch from the second conserved V-encoded cysteine up to the conserved J-encoded phenylalanine. Sequences without an unambiguous match to a single V gene segment were excluded from the earlier analysis of 450 to 650 of the donors. In an earlier analysis of 587 of the donors, V segments were called functional above 56.7% productive rearrangements and were called segregating when the between-donor standard deviation exceeded 5%. A statistical classification framework was developed to diagnose cytomegalovirus status using the catalog of TCR beta chain sequences. A later analysis assigned V and J genes by comparing TCR nucleotide sequences with IMGT/GENE-DB human TR gene sequences. In a later analysis, CDR3 sequences and most-parsimonious VDJ recombination scenarios were assigned using the TCRdist pipeline. In a later analysis, every TCR beta chain was defined by the combination of its CDR3 amino acid sequence and its V-gene family, and reads without a unique V-gene family were dropped. To address suspected cross-contamination and a sequencing artifact, a later analysis removed 550 to 750 highly shared, low-generation-probability nucleotide sequences. In a later analysis, a clonal expansion index for each public chain was calculated from normalized within-repertoire ranks of inferred template counts. Generation probabilities in a later analysis came from a VDJ recombination model fitted to out-of-frame rearrangements, and those results were checked against IGoR. Hypergeometric tests were used in a later analysis to score TCR-TCR, TCR-HLA and TCR-CMV co-occurrence, with a repertoire-size bias correction applied to the TCR pairs. A later analysis estimated false discovery rates by permuting HLA or CMV assignments 20 times. In a later analysis, co-occurring TCRs were grouped using DBSCAN, with TCRdist sequence similarity added in when clustering inside HLA-allele-positive subsets. For co-occurrence clustering, repertoires with fewer than 30,000 or more than 120,000 public chains were excluded, along with roughly 5 repertoires with anomalous nucleotide sharing. Here the immuneACCESS table is served through TCRdb, limited to in-frame sequences with V and J called. Missing clones are a known gap in these copies; in checked studies unresolved V genes cover under half, and the rest lacks a known reason. V and J calls plus clone size are reproduced from that table; the DNA served to infer D and trimming. The sample profile shows about 130,000 clones; about four fifths of them were found once. Over 3% of the sample goes to the ten largest clones.

This receptor chain uses TRBV29-1 and TRBJ2-1, with 9 bases in between that match TRBD2. The receptor comes from a woman aged 40 to 50 in good health and CMV-seronegative. The sequencing input was PBMCs. The nucleotides are TGCAGCGTTGAAAGATTGGCGGGAGGGCCCAAAAATGAGCAGTTCTTC. This gives the protein CSVERLAGGPKNEQFF.